The 4 T cell receptor beta chains listed next were all sequenced from one sample in a study of regulatory T cells in long-lasting Graves disease. Arm-PCR of CDR3 regions and iRepertoire HTBI primers were used to build TCR beta libraries. A single record per CDR3 protein comes from TCRdb applying MiXCR to the multiplex PCR reads. Counted here are approximately 310,000 distinct CDR3 sequences, more than 15% occurring once; the ten biggest clones make up 35% to 45%. The time point was: newly diagnosed GD, antithyroid drugs for less than 3 months. Scientists built the TCR library using RNA that was extracted from PBMCs. This sample comprised peripheral blood mononuclear cells (PBMCs), obtained at new diagnosis, from a patient treated with antithyroid drugs. The source is a female donor with Graves disease.

This clonotype has at least ten counts. CDR3 bases: TGTGCCAGCAGCCTACTGGGGTATGAGCAGTTCTTC. It yields the protein CASSLLGYEQFF. V and J are TRBV3-1 and TRBJ2-1; D unresolved. Trimming removed 4 bases at V and 8 bases at J, with 9 bases between. The length of the CDR3 is 12 residues. Per germline, CDR1 LGHDT and CDR2 YNNKEL (reference sequence).

There are many counts of this clonotype. The rearrangement uses TRBV9 and TRBJ1-1, with 7 bases that match TRBD1. Germline values: CDR1 SGDLS, CDR2 YYNGEE. J lost 0 bases, V lost 0 bases, and 2 bases had no gene match. The CDR3 extends over 15 amino acids. The CDR3: CASSVGQGVNTEAFF. The CDR3 DNA sequence: TGTGCCAGCAGCGTAGGCCAGGGGGTGAACACTGAAGCTTTCTTT.

This clonotype appeared many times. CDR3 nucleotide sequence: TGTGCCAGCAGAGAACTAGCGGGAGGCCCCGGGGAGCTGTTTTTT. It encodes CASRELAGGPGELFF. V is TRBV2 and J is TRBJ2-2; 12 bases align to TRBD2. V shed 6 bases, J shed 6 bases, and the junction held 5 bases outside the gene matches. The CDR3 totals 15 residues. Germline V gene sequence: CDR1 SNHLY, CDR2 FYNNEI. The full variable domain, rest sourced from reference TRBV2 and TRBJ2-2, is EPEVTQTPSHQVTQMGQEVILRCVPISNHLYFYWYRQILGQKVEFLVSFYNNEISEKSEIFDDQFSVERPDGSNFTLKIRSTKLEDSAMYFCASRELAGGPGELFFGEGSRLTVL.

This clonotype appeared a few times. The junction differs from germline at one of its ends, possibly a read error. The chain combines TRBV12-5 with TRBJ2-2; D is uncertain. Germline lookup yields CDR1 LGHNT and CDR2 FRNRAP. CDR3 length equals 18 residues. The CDR3 loop is CASGLVLSRQENAGELFF. CDR3 coding DNA: TGTGCTAGTGGTTTGGTACTTTCGAGGCAGGAGAACGCCGGGGAGCTGTTTTTT. Full variable domain (missing parts from reference TRBV12-5 and TRBJ2-2): DARVTQTPRHKVTEMGQEVTMRCQPILGHNTVFWYRQTMMQGLELLAYFRNRAPLDDSGMPKDRFSAEMPDATLATLKIQPSEPRDSAVYFCASGLVLSRQENAGELFFGEGSRLTVL.